The entry that follows covers one TCR beta chain sequence. Some clones are missing from TCRdb's copy, which holds only in-frame ones; the method was immunoSEQ multiplex PCR. The table lists 45,000 to 50,000 clones, more than 80% of them singletons, with roughly 10% in the top ten. The sample belongs to a study of OX40 agonist ivuxolimab in advanced cancers. Germline CDR1 and CDR2: SEHNR and FQNEAQ (reference sequence). V lost 3 bases to trimming and J lost 1 base, with 4 bases between them. The CDR3 totals 13 residues. The TCR sequence derives from an adult with an advanced solid tumor such as melanoma, head and neck, liver or kidney cancer. Sequencing used CD4+ or CD8+ T cells sorted from blood, obtained in a trial of the OX40 agonist ivuxolimab. This rearrangement joins TRBV7-9 to TRBJ1-5; unclear D gene. As DNA, the CDR3 is TGTGCCAGCAGCTTCGCCAGCAATCAGCCCCAGCATTTT. Its protein is CASSFASNQPQHF.